The next 21 T cell receptor beta chains were all read from a single sample in a study of blood T cell repertoires in COVID-19. TCRdb's copy holds only in-frame clones and misses some; the assay was immunoSEQ multiplex PCR. The sample includes some 460,000 clones, roughly nine tenths of them seen just once. The specimen sequenced was PBMCs or T cells enriched from blood (not recorded which). The receptors shown here come from a woman aged 18-29 years with acute COVID-19.

This chain uses TRBV7-9 with TRBJ1-1, with unresolved D. CDR3 size: 16 residues. The V end was cut by 5 bases, the J end by 0 bases, with 16 bases between. The germline gives CDR1 SEHNR, CDR2 FQNEAQ (reference sequence). The CDR3 coding sequence is TGTGCCAGCAGCCCATCTAGGCGGAACATGAACACTGAAGCTTTCTTT. It is translated as CASSPSRRNMNTEAFF.

This chain joins TRBV19 and TRBJ1-1; D call uncertain. CDR3 length: 14 residues. The V and J ends lost 4 bases and 1 base respectively, with 10 bases between them. Germline V gives CDR1 LNHDA, CDR2 SQIVND (reference sequence). CDR3 sequence (DNA): TGTGCCAGTAGTAGAAAGGGAGGGAACACTGAAGCTTTCTTT. This encodes CASSRKGGNTEAFF.

The rearrangement joins TRBV6-5 to TRBJ1-1; D remains unclear. From germline, CDR1 is MNHEY and CDR2 SVGAGI. The CDR3 is 14 residues long. The germline V and J ends were trimmed by 1 base and 1 base, with 7 bases remaining between them. CDR3 bases: TGTGCCAGCAGTTACTTTGGGAGGAACACTGAAGCTTTCTTT. It codes for CASSYFGRNTEAFF.

This clone was counted only a few times. The chain employs TRBV14 and TRBJ1-4, with D hard to call. Germline V gene data show CDR1 as SGHDN and CDR2 as FVKESK. The CDR3 runs to 12 residues. V lost 1 base, J lost 7 bases, and 4 bases lay in between. CDR3 nucleotide sequence: TGTGCCAGCAGCCAAGCTTCTGAAAAACTGTTTTTT. This sequence encodes CASSQASEKLFF.

This chain uses TRBV10-3 with TRBJ1-1; D is perhaps TRBD1 (6 bases). Germline V lookup: CDR1 ENHRY, CDR2 SYGVKD. The V end was cut by 8 bases, the J end by 1 base, with 14 bases between. The CDR3 spans 14 residues. The CDR3 DNA follows: TGTGCCATCCTCGCAGGGGTTGGGAACACTGAAGCTTTCTTT. It codes for CAILAGVGNTEAFF.

This chain connects TRBV9 to TRBJ1-1, with a possible D match to TRBD1 (6 bases). This CDR3 has 15 amino acids. The V end was cut by 3 bases, the J end by 10 bases, with 22 bases between. Germline CDR1 SGDLS, CDR2 YYNGEE. As DNA, the CDR3 is TGTGCCAGCAGCGCTAGCACAGGGCCGGGGTTTGCAGCTTTCTTT. Its translation is CASSASTGPGFAAFF.

The chain joins TRBV11-2 to TRBJ1-4, with 7 bases identical to TRBD1. With V trimmed by 5 bases and J by 7 bases, 4 bases remained unmatched. Germline-derived CDR1 and CDR2 are SGHAT and FQNNGV. CDR3 length: 13 residues. CDR3 coding DNA: TGTGCCAGCAGCGCACGGGACAGTGAAAAACTGTTTTTT. Translating it yields CASSARDSEKLFF. The complete variable domain, with remaining parts taken from reference TRBV11-2 and TRBJ1-4, reads EAGVAQSPRYKIIEKRQSVAFWCNPISGHATLYWYQQILGQGPKLLIQFQNNGVVDDSQLPKDRFSAERLKGVDSTLKIQPAKLEDSAVYLCASSARDSEKLFFGSGTQLSVL.

CDR3 sequence (DNA): TGTGCCAGTAGTCCTCCAGGGGGCTGGGATCAGCCCCAGCATTTT. As protein: CASSPPGGWDQPQHF. This chain links TRBV19 with TRBJ1-5; 8 bases agree with TRBD1. J was trimmed by 5 bases and V by 5 bases; bases with no gene match: 8. Germline values: CDR1 LNHDA, CDR2 SQIVND (reference sequence). CDR3 length: 15 residues.

CDR3 loop: CASSFGLAGAPPDTQYF. The CDR3 region has the DNA TGCGCCAGCAGCTTCGGACTAGCGGGAGCCCCTCCAGATACGCAGTATTTT. The chain couples TRBV5-1 to TRBJ2-3, with 13 bases identical to TRBD2. Germline trimming cut 2 bases from V and 4 bases from J; bases unmatched to any gene: 7. The V gene's germline CDR1 is SGHRS and CDR2 YFSETQ. CDR3 length: 17 amino acids.

The chain links TRBV3-1 (or the pseudogene TRBV3-2) to TRBJ1-3; 8 bases line up with TRBD1. Germline V gives CDR1 LGHDT, CDR2 YNNKEL (reference sequence). The CDR3 runs 15 residues. V shed 0 bases, J shed 8 bases, and the junction held 6 bases outside the gene matches. CDR3 sequence (DNA): TGTGCCAGCAGCCAAGACGGACAGGGAGGACACACCATATATTTT. Translated: CASSQDGQGGHTIYF.

The chain links TRBV27 to TRBJ1-6; possibly TRBD1 for D (5 bases). This CDR3 spans 16 amino acids. V dropped 5 bases and J dropped 1 base, with 12 bases sitting between them. The V gene's germline CDR1 is MNHEY and CDR2 SMNVEV (reference sequence). This CDR3 reads CASSLGGVSYNSPLHF. The CDR3 DNA sequence: TGTGCCAGCAGTCTCGGGGGAGTATCCTATAATTCACCCCTCCACTTT.

The V call is TRBV27, the J call TRBJ1-5; the D is unclear. Germline CDR1 reads MNHEY; CDR2 reads SMNVEV (reference sequence). Trimming removed 3 bases from V and 6 bases from J, with 21 bases in between. The CDR3 totals 17 residues. The CDR3 sequence is CASSFLSGEGSSQPQHF. The CDR3 nucleotides are TGTGCCAGCAGTTTCTTATCGGGCGAGGGTAGTTCTCAGCCCCAGCATTTT.

The rearrangement links TRBV13 to TRBJ2-2; 12 bases align to TRBD2. The CDR3 is 17 amino acids. CDR1 PRHDT and CDR2 FYEKMQ come from the germline V gene (reference sequence). Trimming took 5 bases from V and 0 from J; bases not matched to a gene: 4. CDR3: CASSPGLAGTNTGELFF. The CDR3 DNA is TGTGCCAGCAGCCCAGGACTAGCGGGGACGAACACCGGGGAGCTGTTTTTT. The full variable domain, with the rest looked up from reference TRBV13 and TRBJ2-2, is AAGVIQSPRHLIKEKRETATLKCYPIPRHDTVYWYQQGPGQDPQFLISFYEKMQSDKGSIPDRFSAQQFSDYHSELNMSSLELGDSALYFCASSPGLAGTNTGELFFGEGSRLTVL.

The chain recombines TRBV6-4 with TRBJ1-5, with 9 bases matching TRBD1. This CDR3 comprises 15 residues. The germline V gene has CDR1 MRHNA and CDR2 SNTAGT. The junction had 2 bases not matched to a gene; V was cut back by 4 bases and J by 1 base. For the CDR3, the DNA is TGTGCCAGCAGTGTGACAGGGGGGAGCAATCAGCCCCAGCATTTT. This translates into CASSVTGGSNQPQHF.

The chain joins TRBV7-9 to TRBJ1-1, with D tentatively TRBD1 (5 bases). Germline CDR1 reads SEHNR; CDR2 reads FQNEAQ (reference sequence). This CDR3 has 15 amino acids. With 5 bases removed from V and 0 bases from J, the gap between germline ends came to 13 bases. The CDR3 protein is CASSPTGGMNTEAFF. CDR3 DNA sequence: TGTGCCAGCAGCCCAACGGGGGGGATGAACACTGAAGCTTTCTTT.

The chain employs TRBV5-1 and TRBJ2-1; TRBD1 is a possible D gene (6 bases). Deletions cut 6 bases from V and 3 bases from J, with 10 bases between. The V gene's germline CDR1 is SGHRS and CDR2 YFSETQ. CDR3 length: 13 residues. The CDR3 sequence is CASNRDNYNEQFF. CDR3 DNA: TGCGCCAGCAACCGGGACAACTACAATGAGCAGTTCTTC.

In this sample, this clone turned up a few times. This chain joins TRBV4-3 and TRBJ1-3; weak D call: TRBD1 (6 bases). CDR3 length: 14 amino acids. V lost 4 bases, J lost 4 bases, and 11 bases lay in between. Germline CDR1 reads LGHNA; CDR2 reads YSLEER. The CDR3 coding sequence is TGCGCCAGCAGCCCCGGACAGCGAGGAAACACCATATATTTT. This codes for CASSPGQRGNTIYF.

The chain carries TRBV29-1 and TRBJ2-7; 7 bases map to TRBD1. V lost 2 bases and J lost 1; bases outside the gene matches: 8. Germline V gives CDR1 SQVTM, CDR2 ANQGSEA. The CDR3 spans 15 residues. The CDR3 region has the DNA TGCAGCGTTGAATCGACAGGGTCAAATTCCTACGAGCAGTACTTC. Residues: CSVESTGSNSYEQYF.

The V gene is TRBV23-1, the J gene TRBJ1-5; no definite D call. TRBV23-1 is labeled an ORF, and its function is uncertain. The CDR3 sequence is 11 residues long. Trimming cost V 6 bases and J 4 bases, with 4 bases left between them. CDR3 loop: CASRANQPQHF. The CDR3 region has the DNA TGCGCCAGCAGGGCTAATCAGCCCCAGCATTTT.

This rearrangement joins TRBV19 to TRBJ1-4, with D possibly TRBD1 on 6 matching bases. Germline V gene lookup returns CDR1 LNHDA and CDR2 SQIVND (reference sequence). Trimming stripped 5 bases from V and 1 base from J, with 11 bases between. The CDR3 loop spans 15 amino acids. The CDR3 region has the DNA TGTGCCAGTAGTCCTACACAGGGAACTAATGAAAAACTGTTTTTT. It specifies CASSPTQGTNEKLFF.

The V and J genes are TRBV18 and TRBJ2-7; TRBD1 aligns across 7 bases. CDR1 is KGHSH and CDR2 is LQKENI in the germline V gene. This CDR3 region has 15 residues. V lost 2 bases to trimming and J lost 1 base; unmatched junction nucleotides: 5. The CDR3 nucleotides are TGTGCCAGCTCACCAATAGGGGGCCGTTCCTACGAGCAGTACTTC. Its translation is CASSPIGGRSYEQYF.